A single sample gave rise to the 30 T cell receptor beta chains below, sequenced in a study of neoadjuvant anti-PD-1 for oral cavity cancer. Profiled with immunoSEQ multiplex PCR; TCRdb holds only in-frame clones, not every one. The sample consists of 5,500 to 7,500 clones, 74% of them appearing once. The source was PBMCs, collected before nivolumab (anti-PD-1) treatment. All receptors derive from a person aged 35-80 years with oral cavity squamous cell carcinoma.

This sequence joins TRBV5-1 and TRBJ2-7; 8 nucleotides line up with TRBD1. The CDR3 has 15 amino acids. Looked up from germline, CDR1 is SGHRS and CDR2 is YFSETQ. Losses at the gene ends were 7 bases for V and 1 base for J; bases not matched to a gene: 10. The CDR3 bases are TGCGCCAGCTCCCATGACAGGGGTCGTTCCTACGAGCAGTACTTC. Its protein product is CASSHDRGRSYEQYF.

V gene TRBV6-1 combines with J gene TRBJ1-2, with D perhaps matching TRBD1 (5 bases). From germline, CDR1 is MNHNS and CDR2 SASEGT. V was pared by 4 bases and J by 6 bases, with 18 bases between. This CDR3 is 15 amino acids long. Written as DNA, the CDR3 is TGTGCCAGCAGTGGGGGGGACCTATTCCGCGATGGCTACACCTTC. Translating it yields CASSGGDLFRDGYTF.

There are a few counts of this clone. The chain is built from TRBV20-1 and TRBJ1-2; unclear D gene. V lost 5 bases and J lost 1, with 5 bases in between. CDR1 and CDR2 from the germline V gene are DFQATT and SNEGSKA (reference sequence). The CDR3 contains 11 residues. The CDR3 loop reads CSAVGNYGYTF. The CDR3 DNA follows: TGCAGTGCTGTCGGTAACTATGGCTACACCTTC.

This clone appeared a single time. J is TRBJ1-2 and V is TRBV19; D unresolved. Trimming shortened V by 7 bases and J by 5 bases, and 23 bases separated the two germline ends. The CDR3 loop spans 16 amino acids. Looked up from germline, CDR1 is LNHDA and CDR2 is SQIVND (reference sequence). As DNA, the CDR3 is TGTGCCAGTACCGATAAAGCGGCAGGAATGGGATATGGCTACACCTTC. This gives the protein CASTDKAAGMGYGYTF.

The chain couples TRBV7-6 to TRBJ1-4; possible D gene TRBD1, 6 bases. The CDR3 length is 17 residues. V was clipped by 1 base and J by 5 bases, with 17 bases between them. Germline V gene data show CDR1 as SGHVS and CDR2 as FNYEAQ. CDR3 coding DNA: TGTGCCAGCAGCTTAGGCCCCCCGACAGGCCCCAATGAAAAACTGTTTTTT. Amino acids: CASSLGPPTGPNEKLFF.

CDR3 residues: CASSITGSGEQFF. The CDR3 DNA follows: TGTGCCAGTAGTATCACCGGGAGCGGTGAGCAGTTCTTC. The chain combines TRBV19 with TRBJ2-1; D possibly corresponds to TRBD2 (6 bases). Trimming took off 3 bases at V and 9 bases at J, with 12 bases between the two ends. The CDR3 loop spans 13 amino acids. Germline values: CDR1 LNHDA, CDR2 SQIVND (reference sequence).

The chain recombines TRBV4-1 with TRBJ1-5; TRBD1 matches 7 bases. CDR1 and CDR2 (germline): MGHRA, YSYEKL. This CDR3 region has 14 residues. V lost 5 bases and J lost 4; bases outside the gene matches: 5. CDR3 protein: CASSYRDRNQPQHF. The CDR3 DNA reads TGCGCCAGCAGCTACCGGGACAGAAATCAGCCCCAGCATTTT.

The DNA for the CDR3 is TGTGCCAGCAGCTTAAGAGGCTCGCCAAACCACAATGAGCAGTTCTTC. This translates into CASSLRGSPNHNEQFF. The chain combines TRBV11-3 with TRBJ2-1; D gene unclear. Looked up from germline, CDR1 is SGHNT and CDR2 is YENEEA. Deletions cut 2 bases from V and 5 bases from J, with 16 bases between. The CDR3 sequence is 16 residues long.

This chain joins TRBV6-5 and TRBJ1-4, with 7 bases identical to TRBD1. Per germline, CDR1 MNHEY and CDR2 SVGAGI. This CDR3 has 16 residues. The V gene end was trimmed by 0 bases and the J gene end by 1 base; junction bases not matched to a gene: 2. CDR3 sequence (DNA): TGTGCCAGCAGTTACTCCAGGGGGGGAACTAATGAAAAACTGTTTTTT. Translation: CASSYSRGGTNEKLFF.

This chain uses TRBV19 with TRBJ1-2, with TRBD1 matching 9 bases. The CDR3 length is 17 residues. J lost 0 bases, V lost 7 bases, and 12 bases had no gene match. Per germline, CDR1 LNHDA and CDR2 SQIVND (reference sequence). The CDR3 region has the DNA TGTGCCAGTATTGACCCCGCCCGGGACAGGGCTAACTATGGCTACACCTTC. It encodes CASIDPARDRANYGYTF.

The chain uses TRBV4-2 and TRBJ1-2, with D tentatively TRBD1 (5 bases). Germline values: CDR1 LGHNA, CDR2 YNFKEQ. V lost 0 bases, J lost 8 bases, and 10 bases lay in between. The CDR3 covers 13 residues. CDR3 sequence: CASSQDLGEGYTF. Here the CDR3 DNA reads TGTGCCAGCAGCCAAGATTTAGGGGAGGGCTACACCTTC.

A few counts support this clone. The rearrangement links TRBV5-1 to TRBJ1-1; D remains ambiguous. V lost 0 bases to trimming and J lost 0 bases, with 6 bases between them. Germline V gene data show CDR1 as SGHRS and CDR2 as YFSETQ. The CDR3 has 14 amino acids. CDR3 amino acids: CASSLGYMNTEAFF. The CDR3 DNA reads as TGCGCCAGCAGCTTGGGTTACATGAACACTGAAGCTTTCTTT.

This clone was seen more than once but under ten times. V gene TRBV10-2 combines with J gene TRBJ2-7; TRBD1 is a possible D gene (5 bases). The germline V gene has CDR1 WSHSY and CDR2 SAAADI. The CDR3 is 13 residues long. V was clipped by 5 bases and J by 3 bases, with 11 bases between them. DNA for the CDR3: TGCGCCAGCAGTCAGGCAGGGCGCTACGAGCAGTACTTC. Its protein is CASSQAGRYEQYF.

The gene calls are TRBV7-9 and TRBJ1-1, with a possible D match to TRBD1 (6 bases). Germline CDR1 reads SEHNR; CDR2 reads FQNEAQ (reference sequence). CDR3 length: 17 amino acids. The V end lost 1 base, the J end lost 0 bases, and 15 bases lay between the germline ends. The CDR3 DNA sequence: TGTGCCAGCAGCTTAGTTAGGGGGGTCGTCATGAACACTGAAGCTTTCTTT. Translated, it gives CASSLVRGVVMNTEAFF.

This sequence joins TRBV7-2 and TRBJ1-2; 11 bases align to TRBD1. V lost 3 bases, J lost 6 bases, and 0 bases stayed unmatched. CDR3 length equals 13 residues. Per the germline V gene, CDR1 is SGHTA and CDR2 is FQGNSA. In nucleotides, the CDR3 is TGTGCCAGCAGCTTGGGACAGGGGGATGGCTACACCTTC. This translates into CASSLGQGDGYTF. The full variable domain, in which reference TRBV7-2 and TRBJ1-2 provide the parts outside the CDR3, is GAGVSQSPSNKVTEKGKDVELRCDPISGHTALYWYRQSLGQGLEFLIYFQGNSAPDKSGLPSDRFSAERTGGSVSTLTIQRTQQEDSAVYLCASSLGQGDGYTFGSGTRLTVV.

The chain employs TRBV11-2 and TRBJ1-4, with D tentatively TRBD1 (6 bases). Trimming cost V 5 bases and J 7 bases, with 29 bases left between them. The CDR3 length is 19 residues. Per germline, CDR1 SGHAT and CDR2 FQNNGV. CDR3 amino acids: CASSPGVGQTHEPPEKLFF. The DNA of the CDR3 is TGTGCCAGCAGCCCAGGAGTTGGACAGACCCACGAACCTCCTGAAAAACTGTTTTTT.

This sequence joins TRBV2 and TRBJ1-5, with 9 positions matching TRBD1. CDR1 is SNHLY, CDR2 FYNNEI, per germline. The ends lost 7 bases at V and 7 bases at J; junction bases unmatched: 11. The CDR3 has 15 amino acids. CDR3 bases: TGTGCCAGCATGGCCGGGACAGGGCCGAGGCAGCCCCAGCATTTT. It yields the protein CASMAGTGPRQPQHF.

A single count supports this clone. J is TRBJ2-7 and V is TRBV5-6; D is tentatively TRBD1 or TRBD2 (5 bases each). CDR1 and CDR2 (germline): SGHDT, YYEEEE. Trimming removed 1 base at V and 2 bases at J, with 16 bases between. This CDR3 comprises 16 residues. The CDR3 region has the DNA TGTGCCAGCAGCTTGATACGGGACCTCCCCCCCTACGAGCAGTACTTC. The encoded protein is CASSLIRDLPPYEQYF.

This clone was recorded only once. The chain uses TRBV11-2 and TRBJ2-5; D is perhaps TRBD2 (6 bases). CDR1 and CDR2 from the germline V gene are SGHAT and FQNNGV. The CDR3 loop spans 14 amino acids. V was shortened by 5 bases and J by 4 bases, with 14 bases between the two germline ends. The CDR3 protein is CASSPLRGGETQYF. In DNA, the CDR3 is TGTGCCAGCAGCCCTTTGCGGGGCGGAGAGACCCAGTACTTC.

The chain is built from TRBV5-1 and TRBJ2-1, with 14 bases fitting TRBD2. The CDR3 spans 18 residues. V lost 2 bases and J lost 6; bases outside the gene matches: 10. The V gene's germline CDR1 is SGHRS and CDR2 YFSETQ. The CDR3 reads CASSLVGLTSGGANEQFF. CDR3 sequence (DNA): TGCGCCAGCAGCTTAGTTGGGCTGACTAGCGGGGGGGCCAATGAGCAGTTCTTC. Full variable domain (rest looked up from reference TRBV5-1 and TRBJ2-1): KAGVTQTPRYLIKTRGQQVTLSCSPISGHRSVSWYQQTPGQGLQFLFEYFSETQRNKGNFPGRFSGRQFSNSRSEMNVSTLELGDSALYLCASSLVGLTSGGANEQFFGPGTRLTVL.

This chain uses TRBV5-6 with TRBJ2-2; 8 bases map to TRBD2. The CDR3 contains 18 residues. From germline, CDR1 is SGHDT and CDR2 YYEEEE. V lost 5 bases to trimming and J lost 0 bases; unmatched junction nucleotides: 12. The CDR3 is CASSSISLAGTNTGELFF. The CDR3 DNA follows: TGTGCCAGCAGTTCTATCTCGCTAGCGGGTACGAACACCGGGGAGCTGTTTTTT.

The chain combines TRBV7-2 with TRBJ2-7; D possibly corresponds to TRBD1 (5 bases). The CDR3 sequence is 13 residues long. CDR1 and CDR2 (germline): SGHTA, FQGNSA. V dropped 6 bases and J dropped 0 bases, with 9 bases sitting between them. The CDR3 region is CASSSDSSYEQYF. The CDR3 bases are TGTGCCAGCAGTTCCGACAGCTCCTACGAGCAGTACTTC.

The chain carries TRBV7-9 and TRBJ1-1; TRBD1 agrees at 7 bases. Trimming removed 5 bases from V and 0 bases from J; junction bases left unmatched: 6. The CDR3 sequence is 15 residues long. CDR1 and CDR2 from the germline V gene are SEHNR and FQNEAQ (reference sequence). The CDR3, as DNA: TGTGCCAGCAGCAGGGACAGCATCCTGAACACTGAAGCTTTCTTT. It specifies CASSRDSILNTEAFF.

This clone was found a few times. The chain couples TRBV5-4 to TRBJ2-2; D may match TRBD1 or TRBD2 (5 bases each). The CDR3 length is 16 residues. Between the trimmed V and J ends, which lost 3 bases and 2 bases, there was a span of 14 bases. Germline CDR1 reads SGHNT; CDR2 reads YYREEE (reference sequence). CDR3 sequence: CASSSPLRGNTGELFF. The DNA for the CDR3 is TGTGCCAGCAGCTCGCCTCTCCGGGGCAACACCGGGGAGCTGTTTTTT.

V is TRBV10-3 and J is TRBJ2-3; 9 nucleotides match TRBD2. V shed 0 bases, J shed 5 bases, and the junction held 3 bases outside the gene matches. The CDR3 is 15 residues long. CDR1 is ENHRY, CDR2 SYGVKD, per germline. CDR3 in DNA: TGTGCCATCAGTGAGTCAGCGGGGGGAAAAGATACGCAGTATTTT. Translated, it gives CAISESAGGKDTQYF.

This chain links TRBV19 with TRBJ2-5, with D possibly matching TRBD2 (7 bases). Per the germline V gene, CDR1 is LNHDA and CDR2 is SQIVND (reference sequence). Trimming shortened V by 5 bases and J by 5 bases, and 12 bases separated the two germline ends. The CDR3 sequence is 13 residues long. The CDR3 loop is CASSSGGRETQYF. CDR3 nucleotide sequence: TGTGCCAGTAGTTCGGGGGGCAGGGAGACCCAGTACTTC. Combining the CDR3 with reference TRBV19 and TRBJ2-5 gives the whole variable domain DGGITQSPKYLFRKEGQNVTLSCEQNLNHDAMYWYRQDPGQGLRLIYYSQIVNDFQKGDIAEGYSVSREKKESFPLTVTSAQKNPTAFYLCASSSGGRETQYFGPGTRLLVL.

This sequence joins TRBV29-1 and TRBJ1-2, with 8 bases identical to TRBD1. Germline values: CDR1 SQVTM, CDR2 ANQGSEA. The V segment lost 3 bases and the J segment 4 bases; nucleotides outside the gene matches: 4. The CDR3 has 13 residues. The CDR3 here is CSVDTGGSYGYTF. CDR3 sequence (DNA): TGCAGCGTTGATACAGGGGGGTCCTATGGCTACACCTTC.

This clone was counted only a few times. This CDR3 is CASSQGAGGVSYTF. CDR3 sequence (DNA): TGTGCCAGCAGCCAAGGAGCAGGGGGCGTCAGCTACACCTTC. The rearrangement links TRBV14 to TRBJ1-2, with TRBD1 matching 8 bases. The CDR3 covers 14 residues. V lost 1 base to trimming and J lost 9 bases; unmatched junction nucleotides: 7. Looked up from germline, CDR1 is SGHDN and CDR2 is FVKESK.

V is TRBV7-2 and J is TRBJ1-6; 8 nucleotides line up with TRBD1. From germline, CDR1 is SGHTA and CDR2 FQGNSA. The CDR3 spans 16 residues. The ends lost 5 bases at V and 4 bases at J; junction bases unmatched: 7. The CDR3 spells CASSQRTGTYNSPLHF. The CDR3 bases are TGTGCCAGCAGCCAAAGGACAGGGACTTATAATTCACCCCTCCACTTT.

V gene TRBV5-6 combines with J gene TRBJ1-2; D gene unclear. This CDR3 has 13 residues. Germline values: CDR1 SGHDT, CDR2 YYEEEE. Trimming cost V 1 base and J 6 bases, with 10 bases left between them. For the CDR3, the DNA is TGTGCCAGCAGCTTGTATTTACATGATGGCTACACCTTC. This translates into CASSLYLHDGYTF.